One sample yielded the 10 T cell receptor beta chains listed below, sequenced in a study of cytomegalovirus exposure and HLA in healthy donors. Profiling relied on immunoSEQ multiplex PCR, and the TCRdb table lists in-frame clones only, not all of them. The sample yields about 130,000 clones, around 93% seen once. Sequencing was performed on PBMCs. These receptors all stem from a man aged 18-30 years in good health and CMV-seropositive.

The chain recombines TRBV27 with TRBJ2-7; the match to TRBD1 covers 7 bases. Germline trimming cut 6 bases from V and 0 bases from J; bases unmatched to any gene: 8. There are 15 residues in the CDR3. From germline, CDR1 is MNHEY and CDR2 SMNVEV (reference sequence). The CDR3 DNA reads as TGTGCCAGCAGACTAACCACAGGGGCCTCCTACGAGCAGTACTTC. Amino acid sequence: CASRLTTGASYEQYF.

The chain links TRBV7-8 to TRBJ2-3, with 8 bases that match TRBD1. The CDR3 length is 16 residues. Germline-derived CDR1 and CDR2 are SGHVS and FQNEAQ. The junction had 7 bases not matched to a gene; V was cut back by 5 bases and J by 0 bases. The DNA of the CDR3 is TGTGCCAGCAGCCAAGGACAGGGTTGGAGCACAGATACGCAGTATTTT. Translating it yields CASSQGQGWSTDTQYF.

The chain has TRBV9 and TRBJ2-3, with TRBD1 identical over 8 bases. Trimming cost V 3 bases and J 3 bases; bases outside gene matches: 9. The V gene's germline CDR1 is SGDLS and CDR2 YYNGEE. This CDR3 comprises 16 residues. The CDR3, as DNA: TGTGCCAGCAGCGCCCGACGGACAGGGCGGACAGATACGCAGTATTTT. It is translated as CASSARRTGRTDTQYF.

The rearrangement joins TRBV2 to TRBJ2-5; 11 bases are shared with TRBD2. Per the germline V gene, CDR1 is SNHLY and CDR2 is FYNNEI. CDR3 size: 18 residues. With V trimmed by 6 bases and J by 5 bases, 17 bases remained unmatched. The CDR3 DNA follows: TGTGCCAGCAGCTTCAACGTGGCTAGCGGGAGGCTTTGGGAGACCCAGTACTTC. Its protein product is CASSFNVASGRLWETQYF.

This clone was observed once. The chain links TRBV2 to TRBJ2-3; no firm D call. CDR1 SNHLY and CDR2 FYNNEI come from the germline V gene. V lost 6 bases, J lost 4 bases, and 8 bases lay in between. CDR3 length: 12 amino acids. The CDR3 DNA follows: TGTGCCAGCAGGGTCTACGCAGATACGCAGTATTTT. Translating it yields CASRVYADTQYF.

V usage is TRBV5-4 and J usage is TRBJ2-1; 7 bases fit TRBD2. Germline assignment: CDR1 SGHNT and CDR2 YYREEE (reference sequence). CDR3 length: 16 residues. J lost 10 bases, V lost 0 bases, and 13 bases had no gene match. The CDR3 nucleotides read TGTGCCAGCAGCTTGGTGGCTAGCGGTCCAGTGAGGGAGCAGTTCTTC. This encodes CASSLVASGPVREQFF. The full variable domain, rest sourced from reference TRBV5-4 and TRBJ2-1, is ETGVTQSPTHLIKTRGQQVTLRCSSQSGHNTVSWYQQALGQGPQFIFQYYREEENGRGNFPPRFSGLQFPNYSSELNVNALELDDSALYLCASSLVASGPVREQFFGPGTRLTVL.

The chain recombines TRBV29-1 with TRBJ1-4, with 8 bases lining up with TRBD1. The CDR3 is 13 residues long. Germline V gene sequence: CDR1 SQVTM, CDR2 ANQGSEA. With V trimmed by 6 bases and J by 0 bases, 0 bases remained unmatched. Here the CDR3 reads CSVRGPTNEKLFF. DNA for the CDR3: TGCAGCGTCAGGGGGCCAACTAATGAAAAACTGTTTTTT.

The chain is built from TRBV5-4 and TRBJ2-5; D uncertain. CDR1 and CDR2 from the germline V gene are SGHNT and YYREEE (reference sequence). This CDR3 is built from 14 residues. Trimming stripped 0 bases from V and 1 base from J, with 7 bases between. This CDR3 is CASSLVQSQETQYF. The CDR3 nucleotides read TGTGCCAGCAGCTTGGTGCAGTCCCAAGAGACCCAGTACTTC.

As DNA, the CDR3 is TGTGCCAGCAGCTTTGGCAGGGTCTCCTACGAGCAGTACTTC. This codes for CASSFGRVSYEQYF. The V and J genes are TRBV13 and TRBJ2-7; tentative D call: TRBD1 (5 bases). V was cut by 3 bases and J by 0 bases, with 9 bases left in between. The CDR3 is 14 residues long. Looked up from germline, CDR1 is PRHDT and CDR2 is FYEKMQ (reference sequence). Full variable domain (missing parts from reference TRBV13 and TRBJ2-7): AAGVIQSPRHLIKEKRETATLKCYPIPRHDTVYWYQQGPGQDPQFLISFYEKMQSDKGSIPDRFSAQQFSDYHSELNMSSLELGDSALYFCASSFGRVSYEQYFGPGTRLTVT.

This CDR3 is CASSPGVSGNTIYF. In DNA, the CDR3 is TGTGCCAGCAGTCCGGGTGTCTCTGGAAACACCATATATTTT. The chain has TRBV27 and TRBJ1-3; unclear D gene. CDR3 size: 14 residues. The germline CDR1 and CDR2 sequences are MNHEY and SMNVEV (reference sequence). Trimming pared 5 bases from V and 0 bases from J, leaving 8 bases between.